The TCR beta chain under discussion was sequenced for a study of identical twins. Study results and caveats: Zero-insertion analyses could be partly confounded by invariant MAIT and iNKT cells. Findings depended on cross-sectional statistics rather than tracking the same donors. The abundant beta clonotypes from cord blood had fewer insertions, and memory repertoires had none of this.

Template switching created a universal primer site, and the cDNA included unique molecular identifiers. TCRdb re-called the 5' RACE reads through MiXCR, storing one row per CDR3 protein. The sample includes 350,000 or so distinct CDR3 sequences, about 10% of them seen just once. Only a few counts were recorded for this clonotype. What it recognizes is unknown. Germline CDR1 reads SGHTA; CDR2 reads FQGNSA. The V end was cut by 2 bases, the J end by 7 bases, with 16 bases between. The CDR3 covers 15 residues. This clonotype originated in a woman between 45 and 60 years old in good health. V is TRBV7-2 and J is TRBJ2-3; maybe TRBD2 (5 bases). Sequencing was done on a sample of naive T cells sorted from blood. The CDR3 spells CASSLLANPVYTQYF. The CDR3 DNA is TGTGCCAGCAGCTTATTAGCGAATCCGGTTTATACGCAGTATTTT.